These 24 T cell receptor beta chains originate from one sample sequenced in a study of memory CD4+ T cells and cytomegalovirus serostatus. The sort gate was single viable CD3+CD4+CD8-CD45RO+ cells for memory CD4+ T cells. The protocol was immunoSEQ multiplex PCR, while the TCRdb copy is restricted to in-frame clones and leaves out a portion. This table has under 100,000 clones, around 80% appearing once. Sequencing was performed on memory CD4+ T cells from blood. These receptors were taken from an adult in good health and CMV-seronegative.

The sample holds a few counts of this clone. This rearrangement joins TRBV11-1 to TRBJ2-7; D assignment may be TRBD1 or TRBD2 (5 bases each). Trimming shortened V by 4 bases and J by 9 bases, and 16 bases separated the two germline ends. Germline assignment: CDR1 SGHAT and CDR2 FQDESV (reference sequence). This CDR3 comprises 13 residues. In DNA form, the CDR3 reads TGTGCCAGCAGCTCCTTGGGGACGGTCGCGCAGTACTTC. Translating gives CASSSLGTVAQYF.

Concerning this clone: Its ends do not fully match the called genes, so a read error is possible. This chain connects TRBV18 to TRBJ2-7, with 10 bases that match TRBD1. Germline V CDR1 and CDR2: KGHSH, LQKENI. The CDR3 consists of 11 residues. Written as DNA, the CDR3 is TGTGCCAGCTCACCGGGACAGGGGATCCACTTC. Translation gives CASSPGQGIHF.

The DNA for the CDR3 is TGCGCCAGCAGCGAGGGGTACATGAACACTGAAGCTTTCTTT. This sequence encodes CASSEGYMNTEAFF. V usage is TRBV5-1 and J usage is TRBJ1-1, with D possibly TRBD1 on 5 matching bases. Germline V gene sequence: CDR1 SGHRS, CDR2 YFSETQ. Trimming took off 4 bases at V and 0 bases at J, with 10 bases between the two ends. This CDR3 is 14 amino acids long.

This clone appeared a single time. The chain uses TRBV18 and TRBJ2-7; 10 bases are a match to TRBD1. Looked up from germline, CDR1 is KGHSH and CDR2 is LQKENI. The trim removed 3 bases at V and 7 bases at J, leaving 9 bases unmatched. The CDR3 is 15 amino acids. CDR3 amino acids: CASSPGDRGLLEQYF. CDR3 sequence (DNA): TGTGCCAGCTCACCCGGGGACAGGGGACTGTTAGAGCAGTACTTC.

This rearrangement joins TRBV11-2 to TRBJ1-3; D remains ambiguous. V lost 4 bases to trimming and J lost 0 bases, with 7 bases between them. The CDR3 spans 14 residues. Germline loops: CDR1 SGHAT, CDR2 FQNNGV. For the CDR3, the DNA is TGTGCCAGCAGCTCCCCGAGCTCTGGAAACACCATATATTTT. This sequence encodes CASSSPSSGNTIYF.

This clone was found a few times. The DNA for the CDR3 is TGTGCCAGCGGACGACAGGGGCACTATGGCTACACCTTC. It codes for CASGRQGHYGYTF. The chain links TRBV7-8 to TRBJ1-2; TRBD1 matches 8 bases. This CDR3 contains 13 residues. V gave up 8 bases and J gave up 3 bases; unmatched junction bases: 5. From germline, CDR1 is SGHVS and CDR2 FQNEAQ.

This clone was seen once. This chain connects TRBV7-9 to TRBJ2-1; a possible D gene is TRBD1 (5 bases). Trimming stripped 5 bases from V and 9 bases from J, with 11 bases between. The V gene's germline CDR1 is SEHNR and CDR2 FQNEAQ (reference sequence). The length of the CDR3 is 12 residues. The CDR3 DNA reads as TGTGCCAGCAGCCAGGTAGGGGCTGAGCAGTTCTTC. Translating it yields CASSQVGAEQFF.

There are a few counts of this clone. The V and J genes are TRBV29-1 and TRBJ1-1, with D unclear. V was shortened by 4 bases and J by 0 bases, with 9 bases between the two germline ends. CDR1 is SQVTM and CDR2 is ANQGSEA in the germline V gene. The length of the CDR3 is 13 residues. The CDR3, as DNA: TGCAGCGTTGTAAGGATCATGAACACTGAAGCTTTCTTT. The encoded protein is CSVVRIMNTEAFF.

The chain links TRBV29-1 to TRBJ2-3; TRBD2 matches at 9 bases. The J segment lost 2 bases and the V segment lost 4 bases, leaving 7 bases of the junction unmatched. This CDR3 region has 15 residues. The germline V gene has CDR1 SQVTM and CDR2 ANQGSEA. The CDR3 sequence: CSVVPASGVTDTQYF. CDR3 nucleotides: TGCAGCGTTGTTCCTGCTAGCGGGGTCACAGATACGCAGTATTTT.

The CDR3 protein is CASSPVMGWQGYGYTF. The CDR3 DNA follows: TGTGCCAGCAGCCCGGTAATGGGGTGGCAGGGCTATGGCTACACCTTC. This chain links TRBV5-5 with TRBJ1-2; tentative D call: TRBD1 (5 bases). V was shortened by 4 bases and J by 4 bases, with 20 bases between the two germline ends. Germline V gene lookup returns CDR1 SGHKS and CDR2 YYEKEE (reference sequence). CDR3 length: 16 amino acids.

V is TRBV7-6 and J is TRBJ2-2; unclear D gene. V was cut by 0 bases and J by 7 bases, with 12 bases left in between. This CDR3 is built from 15 residues. Germline values: CDR1 SGHVS, CDR2 FNYEAQ. The CDR3, as DNA: TGTGCCAGCAGCTTAGCGGCCACGTTCGGCGGGGAGCTGTTTTTT. Its protein is CASSLAATFGGELFF.

A single count supports this clone. This rearrangement joins TRBV4-3 to TRBJ1-2; D is unresolved. Germline V gene sequence: CDR1 LGHNA, CDR2 YSLEER. The V and J ends lost 0 bases and 5 bases respectively, with 7 bases between them. The CDR3 runs to 13 residues. CDR3 amino acids: CASSQDWDYGYTF. The CDR3 region has the DNA TGCGCCAGCAGCCAAGATTGGGATTATGGCTACACCTTC.

This clone was observed once. V usage is TRBV10-3 and J usage is TRBJ1-5, with 7 nucleotides matching TRBD1. Germline lookup yields CDR1 ENHRY and CDR2 SYGVKD. Losses at the gene ends were 3 bases for V and 5 bases for J; bases not matched to a gene: 7. CDR3 size: 15 residues. This chain's CDR3 is CAISEGDRVDQPQHF. For the CDR3, the DNA is TGTGCCATCAGTGAAGGAGACAGGGTCGATCAGCCCCAGCATTTT.

The chain couples TRBV7-9 to TRBJ2-7; D is possibly TRBD1 or TRBD2 (6 bases each). V was shortened by 5 bases and J by 1 base, with 15 bases between the two germline ends. The CDR3 is 15 residues long. In germline, CDR1 is SEHNR, CDR2 FQNEAQ (reference sequence). The CDR3 protein is CASSVGGSGSYEQYF. DNA of the CDR3: TGTGCCAGCAGCGTAGGGGGGAGCGGGTCCTACGAGCAGTACTTC.

The chain combines TRBV30 with TRBJ2-5; D remains ambiguous. Germline loops: CDR1 GTSNPN, CDR2 SVGIG (reference sequence). The CDR3 consists of 11 residues. The V gene lost 0 bases and the J gene lost 7 bases, with 6 bases spanning the gap. In DNA form, the CDR3 reads TGTGCCTGGAGTGTACGAGGGACCCAGTACTTC. Its protein product is CAWSVRGTQYF.

Comments on this clone: Within the sample, other DNA sequences also encode this same CDR3. The V gene is TRBV2, the J gene TRBJ2-5, with D uncertain. Germline V CDR1 and CDR2: SNHLY, FYNNEI. V lost 8 bases and J 1 base, leaving 5 bases between the germline ends. This CDR3 is 11 amino acids long. The CDR3 sequence: CASRTQETQYF. The CDR3 coding sequence is TGTGCCAGCCGGACCCAAGAGACCCAGTACTTC. Using reference TRBV2 and TRBJ2-5 for the parts outside the CDR3, the full variable domain is EPEVTQTPSHQVTQMGQEVILRCVPISNHLYFYWYRQILGQKVEFLVSFYNNEISEKSEIFDDQFSVERPDGSNFTLKIRSTKLEDSAMYFCASRTQETQYFGPGTRLLVL.

The rearrangement links TRBV4-2 to TRBJ2-7, with 8 positions matching TRBD1. J was trimmed by 5 bases and V by 1 base; bases with no gene match: 4. This CDR3 region has 14 residues. Germline CDR1 and CDR2: LGHNA and YNFKEQ. CDR3 in DNA: TGTGCCAGCAGCCAAGCACAGGGGGTCGACGAGCAGTACTTC. Translation: CASSQAQGVDEQYF.

This chain joins TRBV2 and TRBJ2-7, with a possible D match to TRBD1 (6 bases). V was trimmed by 6 bases and J by 6 bases, leaving 12 bases between them. The germline V gene encodes CDR1 SNHLY and CDR2 FYNNEI. This CDR3 spans 12 amino acids. CDR3 region: CASRDTGIEQYF. The CDR3 nucleotides read TGTGCCAGCAGGGACACAGGGATCGAGCAGTACTTC.

The chain combines TRBV7-9 with TRBJ2-2; 8 bases align to TRBD1. This CDR3 is built from 16 residues. Trimming cost V 5 bases and J 0 bases; bases outside gene matches: 5. The germline V gene has CDR1 SEHNR and CDR2 FQNEAQ (reference sequence). As DNA, the CDR3 is TGTGCCAGCAGCAGGGACAGGACCGCGAACACCGGGGAGCTGTTTTTT. Its translation: CASSRDRTANTGELFF.

This clone is a singleton in its sample. The gene calls are TRBV4-2 and TRBJ2-7, with D possibly TRBD1 on 6 matching bases. CDR3 length: 14 amino acids. V lost 4 bases and J lost 3, with 13 bases in between. Germline V gene data show CDR1 as LGHNA and CDR2 as YNFKEQ. CDR3 region: CASSPPGQHYEQYF. In DNA, the CDR3 is TGTGCCAGCAGCCCGCCAGGACAGCACTACGAGCAGTACTTC.

The rearrangement links TRBV5-1 to TRBJ1-3; 7 bases line up with TRBD1. Germline V gives CDR1 SGHRS, CDR2 YFSETQ. Trimming removed 4 bases from V and 0 bases from J; junction bases left unmatched: 7. There are 16 residues in the CDR3. The CDR3 DNA reads TGCGCCAGCAGCGTGGGACAGCCGAACTCTGGAAACACCATATATTTT. Protein product: CASSVGQPNSGNTIYF.

The rearrangement uses TRBV5-1 and TRBJ1-1, with D unclear. Trimming took 2 bases from V and 0 from J, leaving 14 bases between them. This CDR3 contains 16 residues. Germline assignment: CDR1 SGHRS and CDR2 YFSETQ. CDR3 sequence reads: CASSFLVGRMNTEAFF. The DNA for the CDR3 is TGCGCCAGCAGCTTTCTTGTAGGCAGGATGAACACTGAAGCTTTCTTT.

The chain's CDR3 is CASSLDRSFNQPQHF. CDR3 sequence (DNA): TGTGCCAGCAGCTTAGACAGGTCCTTCAATCAGCCCCAGCATTTT. The V gene is TRBV7-9, the J gene TRBJ1-5; tentatively, D is TRBD1 (5 bases). The CDR3 sequence is 15 residues long. CDR1 and CDR2 from the germline V gene are SEHNR and FQNEAQ (reference sequence). The V end was cut by 1 base, the J end by 3 bases, with 10 bases between.

The rearrangement uses TRBV9 and TRBJ2-2; the match to TRBD1 covers 7 bases. Germline V lookup: CDR1 SGDLS, CDR2 YYNGEE. V lost 4 bases, J lost 1 base, and 7 bases stayed unmatched. The CDR3 is made up of 16 amino acids. CDR3 nucleotide sequence: TGTGCCAGCAGCACCGAACAGGGGATGAACACCGGGGAGCTGTTTTTT. Translation: CASSTEQGMNTGELFF. Full variable domain (outside the CDR3, taken from reference TRBV9 and TRBJ2-2): DSGVTQTPKHLITATGQRVTLRCSPRSGDLSVYWYQQSLDQGLQFLIQYYNGEERAKGNILERFSAQQFPDLHSELNLSSLELGDSALYFCASSTEQGMNTGELFFGEGSRLTVL.